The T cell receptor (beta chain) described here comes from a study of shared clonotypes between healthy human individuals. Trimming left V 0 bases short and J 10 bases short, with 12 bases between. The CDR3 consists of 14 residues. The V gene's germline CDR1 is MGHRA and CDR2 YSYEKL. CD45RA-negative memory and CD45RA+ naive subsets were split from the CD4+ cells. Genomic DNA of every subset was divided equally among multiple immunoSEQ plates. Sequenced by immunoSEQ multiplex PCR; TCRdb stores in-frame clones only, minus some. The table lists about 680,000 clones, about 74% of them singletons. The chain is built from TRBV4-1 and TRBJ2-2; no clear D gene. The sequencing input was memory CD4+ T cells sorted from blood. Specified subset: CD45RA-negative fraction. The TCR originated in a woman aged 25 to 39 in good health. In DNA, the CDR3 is TGCGCCAGCAGCCAAGAAATCGAGACTGTGGAGCTGTTTTTT. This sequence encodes CASSQEIETVELFF.